This record covers a single T cell receptor (beta chain). These data originate in a study of T cell changes during pregnancy in multiple sclerosis. The V end was cut by 0 bases, the J end by 5 bases, with 7 bases between. The CDR3 extends over 14 amino acids. CDR1 is SEHNR, CDR2 FQNEAQ, per germline (reference sequence). Measured with immunoSEQ multiplex PCR; TCRdb has only the in-frame clones, and not every one. The table includes 20,000 to 25,000 clones, over 85% detected once. Source: CD8+ T cells from peripheral blood mononuclear cells, taken in the third trimester of pregnancy. This clonotype was sampled from a female donor with multiple sclerosis, enrolled in a pregnancy study. This chain connects TRBV7-9 to TRBJ2-2, with a tentative D call TRBD2 (6 bases). CDR3 DNA sequence: TGTGCCAGCAGCTTAGCGGGGGGAACCGGGGAGCTGTTTTTT. Its translation is CASSLAGGTGELFF.